This T cell receptor beta chain derives from a study of blood T cells in healthy people across ages. The length of the CDR3 is 15 residues. Germline V gene lookup returns CDR1 LGHDT and CDR2 YNNKEL (reference sequence). Germline trimming cut 2 bases from V and 5 bases from J; bases unmatched to any gene: 2. This clonotype has only a few counts. The antigen is undetermined. Next came a second PCR, run for about 7 to 12 cycles, which used a sample-barcoded 5' primer along with a J-beta primer mix. TCRdb recomputed calls from the 5' RACE reads with MiXCR, one row per CDR3 protein. The data hold approximately 1.5 million distinct CDR3 sequences, with 42% observed a single time. Regarding the study as a whole: It was not known whether donors were CMV positive (a possible confounder of expanded clonotype changes). In these data, TCR beta diversity tracked strongly with naive T cell percentage. PBMCs were not sorted, which prevented a conclusive comparison of naive versus antigen-experienced cells.

The V call is TRBV3-1, the J call TRBJ2-1; TRBD2 aligns across 11 bases. Sample: blood. The receptor was isolated from a woman between 18 and 29 years old in good health. The chain's CDR3 is CASSQSSGGHNEQFF. The CDR3 DNA sequence: TGTGCCAGCAGCCAATCTAGCGGGGGGCACAATGAGCAGTTCTTC.